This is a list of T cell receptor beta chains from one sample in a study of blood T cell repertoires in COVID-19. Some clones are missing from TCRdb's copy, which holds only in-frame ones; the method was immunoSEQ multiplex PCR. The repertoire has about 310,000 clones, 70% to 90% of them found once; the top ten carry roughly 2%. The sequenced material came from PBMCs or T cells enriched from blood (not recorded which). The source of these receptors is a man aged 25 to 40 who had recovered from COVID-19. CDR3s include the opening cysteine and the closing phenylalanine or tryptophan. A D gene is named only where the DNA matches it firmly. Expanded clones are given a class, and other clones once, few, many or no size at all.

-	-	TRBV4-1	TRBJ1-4	CASSQGEGRHGRLFF	TGCGCCAGCAGCCAAGGAGAGGGCAGGCACGGAAGACTGTTTTTT
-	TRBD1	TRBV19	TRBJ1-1	CASSIGRDRVGSEAFF	TGTGCCAGTAGTATAGGCCGGGACAGGGTAGGTTCTGAAGCTTTCTTT
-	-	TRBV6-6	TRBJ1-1	CASSYGFRSLNTEAFF	TGTGCCAGCAGTTACGGGTTCCGGAGCTTGAACACTGAAGCTTTCTTT
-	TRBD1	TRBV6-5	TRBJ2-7	CASRGQEVSHEQYF	TGTGCCAGCAGGGGACAGGAGGTTTCTCACGAGCAGTACTTC
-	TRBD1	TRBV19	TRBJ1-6	CASRPGTGSYNSPLHF	TGTGCCAGTAGGCCCGGGACAGGGTCCTATAATTCACCCCTCCACTTT
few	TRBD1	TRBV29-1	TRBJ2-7	CSVTGEGSYEQYF	TGCAGCGTAACAGGGGAAGGTAGTTACGAGCAGTACTTC
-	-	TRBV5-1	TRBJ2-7	CASSLVTGAYEQYF	TGCGCCAGCAGCTTAGTGACAGGAGCCTACGAGCAGTACTTC
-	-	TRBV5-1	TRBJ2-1	CASSLVSGSAYNEQFF	TGCGCCAGCAGCTTGGTGTCAGGATCAGCCTACAATGAGCAGTTCTTC
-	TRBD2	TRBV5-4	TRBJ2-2	CASSNSGVAGELFF	TGTGCCAGCAGCAATAGCGGGGTTGCCGGGGAGCTGTTTTTT
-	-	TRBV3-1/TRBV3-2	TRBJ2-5	CASSQGQTQETQYF	TGTGCCAGCAGCCAAGGACAGACCCAAGAGACCCAGTACTTC
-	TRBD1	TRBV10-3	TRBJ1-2	CAITGTGSTYGYTF	TGTGCCATCACCGGGACAGGGTCGACTTATGGCTACACCTTC
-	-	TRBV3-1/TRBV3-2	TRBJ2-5	CASSPSLSLGAQETQYF	TGTGCCAGCAGCCCAAGCCTCTCCCTAGGGGCACAAGAGACCCAGTACTTC
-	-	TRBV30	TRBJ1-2	CAWSVNWGSRDGYTF	TGTGCCTGGAGTGTAAATTGGGGCTCGCGCGATGGCTACACCTTC
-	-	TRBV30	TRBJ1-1	CAWSALQGDPTEAFF	TGTGCCTGGAGTGCCCTACAGGGAGACCCCACTGAAGCTTTCTTT
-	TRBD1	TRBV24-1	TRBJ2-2	CATSGQGATGELFF	TGTGCCACCAGTGGTCAGGGGGCGACCGGGGAGCTGTTTTTT
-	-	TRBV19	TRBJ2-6	CASSTQTGANSGANVLTF	TGTGCCAGTAGTACCCAGACAGGAGCGAACTCTGGGGCCAACGTCCTGACTTTC
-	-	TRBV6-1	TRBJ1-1	CASSEEYRAAFF	TGTGCCAGCAGTGAGGAATACAGGGCGGCTTTCTTT
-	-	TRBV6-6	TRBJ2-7	CASRPFEGASYEQYF	TGTGCCAGCAGGCCCTTCGAAGGGGCCTCCTACGAGCAGTACTTC
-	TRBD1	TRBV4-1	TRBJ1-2	CASSQEPTRGRGGYTF	TGCGCCAGCAGCCAAGAACCGACAAGGGGGCGGGGTGGCTACACCTTC
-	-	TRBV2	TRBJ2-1	CASRYTRDEQFF	TGTGCCAGCAGGTATACTAGAGATGAGCAGTTCTTC
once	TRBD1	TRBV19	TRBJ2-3	CASSFSTGVSTDTQYF	TGTGCCAGTAGTTTTTCTACAGGGGTAAGCACAGATACGCAGTATTTT
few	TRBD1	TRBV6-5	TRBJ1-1	CASSYSTGDTEAFF	TGTGCCAGCAGTTACTCAACAGGGGACACTGAAGCTTTCTTT
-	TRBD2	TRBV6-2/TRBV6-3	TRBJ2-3	CASSLLAGGRSAQYF	TGTGCCAGCAGTTTACTAGCGGGGGGGCGGTCGGCGCAGTATTTT
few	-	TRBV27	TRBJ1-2	CASSQTGVSGYTF	TGTGCCAGCAGCCAAACGGGGGTCTCGGGCTACACCTTC
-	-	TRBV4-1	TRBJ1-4	CASSRTGTRTEKLFF	TGCGCCAGCAGCCGAACCGGGACAAGAACGGAAAAACTGTTTTTT
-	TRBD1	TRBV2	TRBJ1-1	CASSRGGRGTVPEAFF	TGTGCCAGCAGTCGGGGAGGTAGAGGGACAGTCCCTGAAGCTTTCTTT
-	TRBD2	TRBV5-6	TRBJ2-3	CASSGGLGSTDTQYF	TGTGCCAGCAGCGGGGGACTAGGGAGCACAGATACGCAGTATTTT
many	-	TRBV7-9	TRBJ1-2	CASSDRTNYGYTF	TGTGCCAGCAGTGACAGGACTAACTATGGCTACACCTTC
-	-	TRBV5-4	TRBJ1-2	CASSLREGGYTF	TGTGCCAGCAGCCTCAGGGAGGGCGGCTACACCTTC
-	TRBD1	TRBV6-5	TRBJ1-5	CASSLGQMINQPQHF	TGTGCCAGCAGTTTGGGACAGATGATCAATCAGCCCCAGCATTTT
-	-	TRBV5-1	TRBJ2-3	CASSLVGGPADTQYF	TGCGCCAGCAGCTTGGTTGGGGGCCCGGCAGATACGCAGTATTTT
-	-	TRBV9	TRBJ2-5	CASSVRPNQGETQYF	TGTGCCAGCAGCGTCAGACCTAACCAGGGGGAGACCCAGTACTTC
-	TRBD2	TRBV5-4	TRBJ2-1	CASSSRTSGAYNEQFF	TGTGCCAGCAGCTCAAGGACTAGCGGGGCCTACAATGAGCAGTTCTTC
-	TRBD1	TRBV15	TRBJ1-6	CATSRTDRDSPLHF	TGTGCCACCAGCAGGACTGACAGGGATTCACCCCTCCACTTT
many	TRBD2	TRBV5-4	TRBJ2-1	CASSTPSGGADEQFF	TGTGCCAGCAGCACCCCTAGCGGGGGGGCCGATGAGCAGTTCTTC
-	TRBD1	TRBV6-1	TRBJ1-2	CASSQGQYYGYTF	TGTGCCAGCAGCCAGGGACAGTACTATGGCTACACCTTC
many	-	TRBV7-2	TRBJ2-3	CASSLVRMRQGTDTQYF	TGTGCCAGCAGCTTAGTACGCATGCGACAGGGCACAGATACGCAGTATTTT
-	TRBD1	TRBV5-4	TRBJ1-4	CASSRDRTNEKLFF	TGTGCCAGCAGCCGGGACAGAACTAATGAAAAACTGTTTTTT
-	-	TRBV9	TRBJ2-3	CASSVQPETDTQYF	TGTGCCAGCAGCGTTCAGCCGGAGACAGATACGCAGTATTTT
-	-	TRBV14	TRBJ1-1	CASSHRAEAFF	TGTGCCAGCAGCCACAGGGCGGAAGCTTTCTTT
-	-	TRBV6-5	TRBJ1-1	CASSFLRGDTPGEAFF	TGTGCCAGCAGTTTCCTACGGGGGGACACCCCCGGAGAAGCTTTCTTT
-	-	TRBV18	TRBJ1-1	CASSPPGGGNTEAFF	TGTGCCAGCTCACCGCCCGGGGGAGGTAACACTGAAGCTTTCTTT
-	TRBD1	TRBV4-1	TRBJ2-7	CASSQRTGVDYEQYF	TGCGCCAGCAGCCAAAGGACAGGGGTCGACTACGAGCAGTACTTC
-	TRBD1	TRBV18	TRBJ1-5	CASSPGQGAIGYQPQHF	TGTGCCAGCTCACCGGGGCAGGGGGCGATTGGATATCAGCCCCAGCATTTT
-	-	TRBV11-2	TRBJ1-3	CASSLVLGNTIYF	TGTGCCAGCAGCTTAGTTCTGGGAAACACCATATATTTT
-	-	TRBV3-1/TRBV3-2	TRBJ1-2	CASRGRHYGYTF	TGTGCCAGCAGGGGCCGCCACTATGGCTACACCTTC
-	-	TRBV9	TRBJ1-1	CASSILTGFTEAFF	TGTGCCAGCAGCATACTCACAGGGTTCACTGAAGCTTTCTTT
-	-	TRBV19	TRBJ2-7	CASSIRARGYEQYF	TGTGCCAGTAGTATCAGGGCCAGGGGCTACGAGCAGTACTTC
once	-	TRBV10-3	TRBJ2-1	CAISQDSNEQFF	TGTGCCATCAGTCAGGACAGTAATGAGCAGTTCTTC
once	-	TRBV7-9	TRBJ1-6	CASSTAGRGNSPLHF	TGTGCCAGCAGCACAGCGGGGCGCGGGAATTCACCCCTCCACTTT